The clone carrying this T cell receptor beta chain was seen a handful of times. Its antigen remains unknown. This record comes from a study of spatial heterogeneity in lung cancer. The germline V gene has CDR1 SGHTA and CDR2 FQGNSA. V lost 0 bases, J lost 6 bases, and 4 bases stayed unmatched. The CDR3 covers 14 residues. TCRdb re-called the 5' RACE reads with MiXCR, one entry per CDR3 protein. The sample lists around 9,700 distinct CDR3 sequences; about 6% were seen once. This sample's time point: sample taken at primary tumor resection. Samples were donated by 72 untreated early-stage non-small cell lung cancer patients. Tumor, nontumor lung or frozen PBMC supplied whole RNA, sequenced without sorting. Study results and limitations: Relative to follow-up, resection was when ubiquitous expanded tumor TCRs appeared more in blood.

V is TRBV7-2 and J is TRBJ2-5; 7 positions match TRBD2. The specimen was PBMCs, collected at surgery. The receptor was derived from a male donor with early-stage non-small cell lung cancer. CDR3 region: CASSLAGGSKTQYF. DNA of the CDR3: TGTGCCAGCAGCTTAGCGGGAGGGTCGAAGACCCAGTACTTC.